This section outlines one T cell receptor (beta chain) sequence together with its context. Method: immunoSEQ multiplex PCR; TCRdb's copy keeps in-frame clones and lacks some. The sample contains hundreds of thousands of clones, more than 70% of which appear only once. These data are taken from a study of blood T cell repertoires in COVID-19. About the study: The analysed material was cDNA or gDNA that came from T cells, B-cell-depleted T cells, or PBMCs.

There are 16 residues in the CDR3. J gave up 6 bases and V 6 bases, and 8 bases lay outside the gene matches. CDR1 and CDR2 from the germline V gene are MNHEY and SMNVEV (reference sequence). Sequencing input: peripheral blood. The gene calls are TRBV27 and TRBJ2-3, with 14 bases matching TRBD2. The sequence came from a woman in her twenties or thirties with COVID-19, enrolled during active disease. CDR3 sequence reads: CASRFLTSGGADTQYF. In DNA form, the CDR3 reads TGTGCCAGCAGATTCTTGACTAGCGGGGGGGCGGATACGCAGTATTTT.